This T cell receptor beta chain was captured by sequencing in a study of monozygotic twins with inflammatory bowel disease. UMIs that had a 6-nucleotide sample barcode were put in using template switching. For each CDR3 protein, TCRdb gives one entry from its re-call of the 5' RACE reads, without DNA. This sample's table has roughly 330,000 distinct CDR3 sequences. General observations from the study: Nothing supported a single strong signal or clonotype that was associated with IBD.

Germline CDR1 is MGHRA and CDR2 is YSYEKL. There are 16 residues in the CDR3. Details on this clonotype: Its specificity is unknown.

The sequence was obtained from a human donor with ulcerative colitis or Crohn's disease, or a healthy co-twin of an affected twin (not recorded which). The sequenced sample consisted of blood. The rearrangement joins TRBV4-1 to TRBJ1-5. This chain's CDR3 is CASSQEPTYSNQPQHF.